The clone carrying this TCR beta chain was seen a few times. Its antigen remains unidentified. Germline lookup yields CDR1 MNHEY and CDR2 SMNVEV (reference sequence). V lost 6 bases to trimming and J lost 3 bases, with 15 bases between them. The CDR3 is 14 residues long. The sample belongs to a study of cytomegalovirus exposure and HLA in healthy donors. For the study at large: Genetic ancestry analysis placed about 76% of the 350 to 500 donors that were genotyped in the Caucasian-associated cluster. Study observations and caveats: Later analysis revealed greater clonal expansion in HLA-associated TCR beta chains than in equally common others. HLA-A and HLA-B allele assignments for most subjects were reportedly predicted accurately using TCR beta sequences.

The PCR was carried out with 60 Vbeta primers and 13 Jbeta primers. Some clones are missing from TCRdb's copy, which holds only in-frame ones; the method was immunoSEQ multiplex PCR. The sample includes 130,000 or so clones, over 75% of them seen just once. This TCR derives from a man in his thirties or forties in good health and CMV-seronegative. Sequenced sample: PBMCs. This chain connects TRBV27 to TRBJ2-7, with D possibly being TRBD1 (6 bases). The CDR3 region has the DNA TGTGCCAGCAGCCCTCAGGGGAGAATCTACGAGCAGTACTTC. It encodes CASSPQGRIYEQYF.